The clone carrying this T cell receptor beta chain has ten or more counts. Its cognate antigen is unknown. The data derive from a study of T cells in Graves' hyperthyroidism and ophthalmopathy. The overall study: At initial diagnosis, before any treatment had begun, peripheral blood was obtained. Findings and limits, study-wide: Most expanded thyroid clonotypes above 0.001 also appeared in blood.

In germline, CDR1 is SEHNR, CDR2 FQNEAQ (reference sequence). Trimming left V 0 bases short and J 2 bases short, with 24 bases between. This CDR3 is 20 amino acids long. Amplification targeted TCR beta CDR3 regions from RNA transcripts. A first-round RT-PCR of the TCR CDR3 used the HTBI primer set. TCRdb re-derived calls from the multiplex PCR reads in MiXCR, one entry per CDR3 protein. There are a few hundred thousand distinct CDR3 sequences in the sample; around 14% occur only once, and around 5.4% lies in the top ten. Newly diagnosed hyperthyroidism, duration under 2 months, in patients aged 18 to 65. Fresh 10 ml peripheral blood yielded PBMCs.

This clonotype was obtained from a woman aged 30 to 39 with Graves' hyperthyroidism that later progressed to Graves' ophthalmopathy. The rearrangement links TRBV7-9 to TRBJ2-3, with D possibly being TRBD2 (6 bases). The sequenced sample consisted of blood. CDR3 DNA sequence: TGTGCCAGCAGCTTAGCTGAACCCCATCCCTTCGGGAGAGACACAGATACGCAGTATTTT. Residues: CASSLAEPHPFGRDTDTQYF. The complete variable domain, with remaining parts taken from reference TRBV7-9 and TRBJ2-3, reads DTGVSQNPRHKITKRGQNVTFRCDPISEHNRLYWYRQTLGQGPEFLTYFQNEAQLEKSRLLSDRFSAERPKGSFSTLEIQRTEQGDSAMYLCASSLAEPHPFGRDTDTQYFGPGTRLTVL.